Included here is one TCR beta chain sequence, with context. TCR beta CDR3 sequences were amplified from RNA transcripts. Using the HTBI primer set, a first-round RT-PCR was run on the TCR CDR3. MiXCR was run by TCRdb on the multiplex PCR reads, yielding one entry per CDR3 protein. The sample contains some 92,000 distinct CDR3 sequences, 35% to 45% of which appear only once. This sample is drawn from a study of T cells in Graves' hyperthyroidism and ophthalmopathy. This CDR3 has 16 residues. CDR1 and CDR2 from the germline V gene are WSHSY and SAAADI. V was shortened by 0 bases and J by 0 bases, with 9 bases between the two germline ends. Diagnosis relied on clinical symptoms, serum thyroxine and TRAb, thyroid ultrasound and orbital computed tomography.

The chain has TRBV10-2 and TRBJ1-3; D ambiguous. The sequence was collected from a woman in her twenties or thirties with Graves' hyperthyroidism. Sequencing was done on a sample of peripheral blood or thyroid tissue (not recorded which). The CDR3 region has the DNA TGCGCCAGCAGTGAGTCGGGGTCTAGCTCTGGAAACACCATATATTTT. Protein: CASSESGSSSGNTIYF.